The entry below gives a single T cell receptor (beta chain) sequence along with its context. The junction shows a germline mismatch at one end, possibly a read error. The data originate from a study of T cells in Graves' hyperthyroidism and ophthalmopathy. CDR1 SGHTA and CDR2 FQGNSA come from the germline V gene. This CDR3 region has 16 residues. Amplification of TCR beta CDR3 regions was performed using RNA transcripts as template. In the first-round RT-PCR of the TCR CDR3, the HTBI primer set was used. TCRdb reanalysed the multiplex PCR reads using MiXCR and keeps one entry per CDR3 protein. This sample yields 700,000 to 850,000 distinct CDR3 sequences, of which roughly a third are seen a single time; around 30% belongs to the top ten. Stability of Graves' hyperthyroidism was defined as absent ophthalmopathy progression within 18 months. Patients aged 18 to 65 had newly diagnosed hyperthyroidism lasting under 2 months.

This chain joins TRBV7-2 and TRBJ2-2, with D perhaps matching TRBD2 (5 bases). The sequenced material came from blood. The receptor's source is a woman aged 40 to 50 with Graves' hyperthyroidism. DNA of the CDR3: TGCGCCAGTAGCCAAGAAGACGGGGTGAGCACCGGGGAGCTGTTTTTT. As protein: CASSQEDGVSTGELFF.